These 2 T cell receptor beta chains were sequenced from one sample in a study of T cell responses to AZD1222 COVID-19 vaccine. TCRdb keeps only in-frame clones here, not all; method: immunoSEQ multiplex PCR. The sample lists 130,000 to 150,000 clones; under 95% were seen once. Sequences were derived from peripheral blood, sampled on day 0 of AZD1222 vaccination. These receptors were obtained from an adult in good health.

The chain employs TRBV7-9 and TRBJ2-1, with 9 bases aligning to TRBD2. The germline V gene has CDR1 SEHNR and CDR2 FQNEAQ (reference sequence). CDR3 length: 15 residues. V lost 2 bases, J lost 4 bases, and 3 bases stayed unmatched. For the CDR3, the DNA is TGTGCCAGCAGCTTATGGACTAGCGAGTACAATGAGCAGTTCTTC. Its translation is CASSLWTSEYNEQFF.

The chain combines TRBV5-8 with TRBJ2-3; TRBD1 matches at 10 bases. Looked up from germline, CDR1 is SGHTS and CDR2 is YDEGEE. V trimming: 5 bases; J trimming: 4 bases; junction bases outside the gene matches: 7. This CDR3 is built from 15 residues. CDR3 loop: CASRTGGVSSDTQYF. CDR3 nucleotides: TGTGCCAGCAGGACAGGGGGCGTATCTTCAGATACGCAGTATTTT.